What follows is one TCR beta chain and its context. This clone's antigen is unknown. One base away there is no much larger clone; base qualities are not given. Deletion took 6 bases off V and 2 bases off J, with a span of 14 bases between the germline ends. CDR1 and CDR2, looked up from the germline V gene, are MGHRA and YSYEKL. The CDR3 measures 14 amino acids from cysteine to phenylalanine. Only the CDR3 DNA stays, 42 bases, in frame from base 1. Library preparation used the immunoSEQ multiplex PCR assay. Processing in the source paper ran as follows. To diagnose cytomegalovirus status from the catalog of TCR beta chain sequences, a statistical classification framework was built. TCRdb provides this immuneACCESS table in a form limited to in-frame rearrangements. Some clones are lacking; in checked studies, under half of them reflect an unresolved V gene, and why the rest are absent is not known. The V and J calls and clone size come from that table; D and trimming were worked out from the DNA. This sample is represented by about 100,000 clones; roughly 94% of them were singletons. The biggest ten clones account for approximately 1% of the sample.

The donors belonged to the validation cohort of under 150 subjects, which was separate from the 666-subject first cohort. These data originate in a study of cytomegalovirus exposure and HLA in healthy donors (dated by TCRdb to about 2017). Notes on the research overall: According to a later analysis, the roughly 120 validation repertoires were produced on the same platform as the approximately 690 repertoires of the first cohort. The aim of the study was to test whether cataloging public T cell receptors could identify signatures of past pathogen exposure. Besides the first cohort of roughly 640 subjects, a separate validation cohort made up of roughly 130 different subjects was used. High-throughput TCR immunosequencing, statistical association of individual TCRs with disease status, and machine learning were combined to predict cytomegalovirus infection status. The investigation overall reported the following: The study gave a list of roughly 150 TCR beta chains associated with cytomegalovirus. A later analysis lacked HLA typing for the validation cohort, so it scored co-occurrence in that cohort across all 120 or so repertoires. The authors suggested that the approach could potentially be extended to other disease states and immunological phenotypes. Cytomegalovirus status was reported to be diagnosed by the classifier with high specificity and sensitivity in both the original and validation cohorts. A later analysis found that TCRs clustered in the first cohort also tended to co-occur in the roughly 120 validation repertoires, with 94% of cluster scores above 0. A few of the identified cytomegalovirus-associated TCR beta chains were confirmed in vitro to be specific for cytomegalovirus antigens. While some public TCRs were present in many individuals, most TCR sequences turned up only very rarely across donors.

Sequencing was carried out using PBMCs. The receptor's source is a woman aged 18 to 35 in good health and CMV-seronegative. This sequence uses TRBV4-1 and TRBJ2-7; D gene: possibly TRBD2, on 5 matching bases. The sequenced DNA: TGCGCCAGCAGTCGAGAGGAGGCTGCCTACGAGCAGTACTTC. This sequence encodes CASSREEAAYEQYF.